The 27 T cell receptor beta chains given below trace back to one sample, sequenced in a study of beta chain features in type 1 diabetes. Whole-study results and caveats: Within each of all four CD4+ subsets, Type 1 diabetes patients had TCRB CDR3s that were moderately but significantly shorter.

These TCRs' antigens remain unknown. Expressed TCRB transcripts were sequenced after all isolated RNA was converted to cDNA. Clones were read by immunoSEQ multiplex PCR, and TCRdb kept only the in-frame ones, dropping some. This repertoire shows around 150,000 clones, 10% found once; its top ten account for more than 0.45%. Sequencing was performed on central memory CD4+ T cells from blood. The receptors come from a man aged 25 to 40 with type 1 diabetes.

This clone has a handful of counts. The chain employs TRBV2 and TRBJ1-3; possibly TRBD1 for D (5 bases). The CDR3 length is 18 residues. Trimming pared 7 bases from V and 1 base from J, leaving 23 bases between. The germline CDR1 and CDR2 sequences are SNHLY and FYNNEI. The CDR3 protein is CASNSLGRGRTSGNTIYF. CDR3 DNA: TGTGCCAGCAACTCCCTGGGGAGGGGTCGTACTTCTGGAAACACCATATATTTT.

This clone has just a few counts. The rearrangement joins TRBV28 to TRBJ1-1, with 7 positions matching TRBD1. J was trimmed by 3 bases and V by 4 bases; bases with no gene match: 2. The CDR3 is 13 residues long. Germline values: CDR1 MDHEN, CDR2 SYDVKM. CDR3 nucleotides: TGTGCCAGCAGTTCGACAGGGCACACTGAAGCTTTCTTT. This gives the protein CASSSTGHTEAFF.

A few counts support this clone. The V gene is TRBV5-4, the J gene TRBJ1-1; tentatively, D is TRBD1 (6 bases). V lost 0 bases and J 1 base, leaving 7 bases between the germline ends. Looked up from germline, CDR1 is SGHNT and CDR2 is YYREEE (reference sequence). This CDR3 has 14 residues. This chain's CDR3 is CASSLGQENTEAFF. Here the CDR3 DNA reads TGTGCCAGCAGCTTGGGACAGGAGAACACTGAAGCTTTCTTT. The full variable domain, rest sourced from reference TRBV5-4 and TRBJ1-1, is ETGVTQSPTHLIKTRGQQVTLRCSSQSGHNTVSWYQQALGQGPQFIFQYYREEENGRGNFPPRFSGLQFPNYSSELNVNALELDDSALYLCASSLGQENTEAFFGQGTRLTVV.

This chain connects TRBV5-6 to TRBJ1-5; D gene ambiguous. Deletions cut 2 bases from V and 6 bases from J, with 12 bases between. There are 14 residues in the CDR3. Germline V gene data show CDR1 as SGHDT and CDR2 as YYEEEE. The CDR3, as DNA: TGTGCCAGCAGCTTACTATCGGGGTCTCAGCCCCAGCATTTT. It encodes CASSLLSGSQPQHF. Full variable domain (remainder filled in from reference TRBV5-6 and TRBJ1-5): DAGVTQSPTHLIKTRGQQVTLRCSPKSGHDTVSWYQQALGQGPQFIFQYYEEEERQRGNFPDRFSGHQFPNYSSELNVNALLLGDSALYLCASSLLSGSQPQHFGDGTRLSIL.

This rearrangement joins TRBV5-1 to TRBJ2-4, with D possibly matching TRBD2 (5 bases). The V gene lost 4 bases and the J gene lost 6 bases, with 17 bases spanning the gap. CDR1 and CDR2 from the germline V gene are SGHRS and YFSETQ. The CDR3 has 15 residues. The CDR3 DNA sequence: TGCGCCAGCAGCCCCGACGGGGTTGCTCCAAACATTCAGTACTTC. This encodes CASSPDGVAPNIQYF. Full variable domain (missing parts from reference TRBV5-1 and TRBJ2-4): KAGVTQTPRYLIKTRGQQVTLSCSPISGHRSVSWYQQTPGQGLQFLFEYFSETQRNKGNFPGRFSGRQFSNSRSEMNVSTLELGDSALYLCASSPDGVAPNIQYFGAGTRLSVL.

This clone was seen a handful of times. The chain couples TRBV18 to TRBJ2-7; possibly TRBD1 for D (6 bases). This CDR3 is 13 amino acids long. V was clipped by 6 bases and J by 2 bases, with 11 bases between them. Germline assignment: CDR1 KGHSH and CDR2 LQKENI. For the CDR3, the DNA is TGTGCCAGCTCCCGGGACACTACCTACGAGCAGTACTTC. Protein: CASSRDTTYEQYF.

This CDR3 is CASSVDTNTEAFF. CDR3 nucleotide sequence: TGTGCCAGCAGCGTAGACACGAACACTGAAGCTTTCTTT. The rearrangement joins TRBV9 to TRBJ1-1; D uncertain. Trimming pared 0 bases from V and 1 base from J, leaving 4 bases between. Looked up from germline, CDR1 is SGDLS and CDR2 is YYNGEE. The CDR3 runs to 13 residues.

This clone was found a few times. This chain joins TRBV5-4 and TRBJ2-5; the D is unclear. Trimming shortened V by 0 bases and J by 1 base, and 13 bases separated the two germline ends. Per the germline V gene, CDR1 is SGHNT and CDR2 is YYREEE (reference sequence). This CDR3 has 16 residues. CDR3 in amino acids: CASSLAGLGAQETQYF. CDR3 nucleotide sequence: TGTGCCAGCAGCTTGGCCGGCCTAGGAGCCCAAGAGACCCAGTACTTC.

The gene calls are TRBV6-1 and TRBJ2-7, with TRBD2 matching 7 bases. The germline CDR1 and CDR2 sequences are MNHNS and SASEGT. CDR3 length: 18 amino acids. J was trimmed by 3 bases and V by 3 bases; bases with no gene match: 17. CDR3 bases: TGTGCCAGCAGTGACAATGTGGCGGGAGCTCCCTCCAGCTACGAGCAGTACTTC. Translation gives CASSDNVAGAPSSYEQYF.

This clone was detected only a few times. The chain employs TRBV7-6 and TRBJ2-1, with D possibly TRBD1 on 7 matching bases. The CDR3 covers 13 residues. Trimming stripped 1 base from V and 9 bases from J, with 10 bases between. The germline V gene encodes CDR1 SGHVS and CDR2 FNYEAQ. The CDR3 here is CASSLGQGGEQFF. The CDR3 DNA is TGTGCCAGCAGCTTAGGACAGGGAGGTGAGCAGTTCTTC.

CDR3 loop: CASSQVWGMNRDLEQYF. CDR3 DNA sequence: TGTGCCAGCAGCCAAGTCTGGGGAATGAACCGGGATCTCGAGCAGTACTTC. This rearrangement joins TRBV4-2 to TRBJ2-7; perhaps TRBD2 as D (5 bases). The CDR3 length is 17 residues. V lost 1 base and J lost 6, with 22 bases in between. The germline CDR1 and CDR2 sequences are LGHNA and YNFKEQ.

The sample holds a few counts of this clone. The chain has TRBV29-1 and TRBJ2-3, with TRBD2 matching 14 bases. Germline V CDR1 and CDR2: SQVTM, ANQGSEA. Losses at the gene ends were 4 bases for V and 5 bases for J; bases not matched to a gene: 5. There are 15 residues in the CDR3. The CDR3 sequence: CSVGGTSGSVDTQYF. DNA of the CDR3: TGCAGCGTTGGGGGGACTAGCGGGAGTGTAGATACGCAGTATTTT.

J is TRBJ1-2 and V is TRBV18; D uncertain. The V gene's germline CDR1 is KGHSH and CDR2 LQKENI. V dropped 2 bases and J dropped 0 bases, with 13 bases sitting between them. This CDR3 has 16 residues. In DNA, the CDR3 is TGTGCCAGCTCACCAAAAGTTGCACCTACTAACTATGGCTACACCTTC. It translates to CASSPKVAPTNYGYTF.

The chain's CDR3 is CASRDGLANYGYTF. For the CDR3, the DNA is TGTGCCAGCAGGGACGGACTAGCTAACTATGGCTACACCTTC. This chain joins TRBV2 and TRBJ1-2; D is uncertain. Germline V gene lookup returns CDR1 SNHLY and CDR2 FYNNEI. Trimming took 6 bases from V and 0 from J, leaving 11 bases between them. This CDR3 contains 14 residues.

The chain has TRBV2 and TRBJ1-1, with D possibly being TRBD1 (6 bases). The CDR3 runs to 15 residues. Germline CDR1 is SNHLY and CDR2 is FYNNEI. Trimming pared 5 bases from V and 2 bases from J, leaving 15 bases between. The CDR3: CASSKNRESNTEAFF. The CDR3 DNA is TGTGCCAGCAGTAAAAACAGGGAATCCAACACTGAAGCTTTCTTT.

This clone turned up a few times. This CDR3 reads CASSSRLVNTGELFF. In DNA, the CDR3 is TGTGCCAGCAGTAGCCGACTAGTAAACACCGGGGAGCTGTTTTTT. The chain links TRBV11-2 to TRBJ2-2, with D perhaps matching TRBD2 (6 bases). V was pared by 6 bases and J by 2 bases, with 13 bases between. Germline values: CDR1 SGHAT, CDR2 FQNNGV. CDR3 length: 15 residues.

This clone was observed a handful of times. The CDR3 coding sequence is TGTGCCAGCAGTTTAAGCGCGGAGACCCAGTACTTC. It specifies CASSLSAETQYF. This chain links TRBV28 with TRBJ2-5; no definite D call. CDR1 MDHEN and CDR2 SYDVKM come from the germline V gene. CDR3 size: 12 residues. Deletions cut 2 bases from V and 5 bases from J, with 6 bases between. Full variable domain (remainder filled in from reference TRBV28 and TRBJ2-5): DVKVTQSSRYLVKRTGEKVFLECVQDMDHENMFWYRQDPGLGLRLIYFSYDVKMKEKGDIPEGYSVSREKKERFSLILESASTNQTSMYLCASSLSAETQYFGPGTRLLVL.

This clone was picked up a small number of times. This sequence joins TRBV6-6 and TRBJ2-5, with 7 bases matching TRBD2. Per germline, CDR1 MNHNY and CDR2 SVGAGI (reference sequence). The CDR3 is made up of 14 amino acids. V gave up 5 bases and J gave up 5 bases; unmatched junction bases: 8. Here the CDR3 DNA reads TGTGCCAGCAGTACTGGGACTAAGAAGGAGACCCAGTACTTC. Its translation is CASSTGTKKETQYF.

The gene calls are TRBV11-2 and TRBJ2-7, with 7 bases identical to TRBD2. Trimming removed 7 bases from V and 1 base from J; junction bases left unmatched: 7. Looked up from germline, CDR1 is SGHAT and CDR2 is FQNNGV. The CDR3 loop spans 14 amino acids. Here the CDR3 DNA reads TGTGCCAGCACCAAAGGCGGGAGTTCCTACGAGCAGTACTTC. Translating gives CASTKGGSSYEQYF.

The chain is built from TRBV18 and TRBJ2-7, with 7 bases matching TRBD1. The CDR3 spans 13 residues. Germline CDR1 and CDR2: KGHSH and LQKENI. V lost 4 bases to trimming and J lost 1 base; unmatched junction nucleotides: 1. The CDR3 DNA reads as TGTGCCAGCTCACTGGGACAGTCCTACGAGCAGTACTTC. It codes for CASSLGQSYEQYF.

The chain carries TRBV5-6 and TRBJ2-1, with 8 bases aligning to TRBD2. This CDR3 spans 17 amino acids. Trimming cost V 0 bases and J 7 bases; bases outside gene matches: 12. Germline V gene lookup returns CDR1 SGHDT and CDR2 YYEEEE. DNA for the CDR3: TGTGCCAGCAGCTTGGAGGTAGCGGGGAAGGTGTTGAATGAGCAGTTCTTC. This translates into CASSLEVAGKVLNEQFF.

This rearrangement joins TRBV10-3 to TRBJ2-1; 9 positions agree with TRBD1. V trimming: 8 bases; J trimming: 7 bases; junction bases outside the gene matches: 6. Germline assignment: CDR1 ENHRY and CDR2 SYGVKD. The CDR3 covers 13 residues. The CDR3 bases are TGTGCCATCGGGACAGGGACGAGGAATGAGCAGTTCTTC. The encoded protein is CAIGTGTRNEQFF.

The chain employs TRBV25-1 and TRBJ2-5, with D perhaps TRBD2 (6 bases). V lost 8 bases and J 6 bases, leaving 13 bases between the germline ends. CDR1 is MGHDK, CDR2 SYGVNS, per germline. CDR3 length equals 12 residues. CDR3 sequence: CASGWGGKTQYF. The CDR3 region has the DNA TGTGCCAGCGGGTGGGGAGGAAAGACCCAGTACTTC.

This clone showed up just a few times. The rearrangement links TRBV6-1 to TRBJ1-5, with D perhaps matching TRBD1 (5 bases). The V gene lost 7 bases and the J gene lost 7 bases, with 20 bases spanning the gap. CDR3 length equals 15 residues. Germline CDR1 is MNHNS and CDR2 is SASEGT. The CDR3 sequence: CASTPPWSGNQPQHF. DNA of the CDR3: TGTGCCAGCACTCCCCCCTGGTCAGGGAACCAGCCCCAGCATTTT.

This clone was seen more than once but under ten times. The sample has other DNA sequences that encode this CDR3 too. The chain joins TRBV7-3 to TRBJ2-1; 10 positions agree with TRBD2. The V gene end was trimmed by 5 bases and the J gene end by 3 bases; junction bases not matched to a gene: 4. Germline V lookup: CDR1 SGHTA, CDR2 FQGTGA. The CDR3 runs to 15 residues. CDR3 sequence reads: CASSPASGGYNEQFF. The CDR3 DNA reads TGTGCCAGCAGCCCGGCTAGCGGGGGCTACAATGAGCAGTTCTTC.

This clone has only a few counts. The chain links TRBV7-2 to TRBJ1-2; 11 bases match TRBD1. V lost 6 bases to trimming and J lost 7 bases; unmatched junction nucleotides: 19. Germline V gives CDR1 SGHTA, CDR2 FQGNSA. This CDR3 comprises 18 residues. CDR3 nucleotide sequence: TGTGCCAGCAGATCCGGGACAGGGGGTTGGGTTGATTCAAGTGGCTACACCTTC. Residues: CASRSGTGGWVDSSGYTF.

This clone has more than one count but fewer than ten. The chain joins TRBV18 to TRBJ1-1; a weak D match, TRBD1 (6 bases). V was cut by 6 bases and J by 1 base, with 15 bases left in between. CDR3 size: 15 residues. Germline CDR1 KGHSH, CDR2 LQKENI. The CDR3 coding sequence is TGTGCCAGCTCGCCCCGTGGGGGCCAGAACACTGAAGCTTTCTTT. The encoded protein is CASSPRGGQNTEAFF.